Below, 17 T cell receptor beta chains from the same sample are listed, as sequenced in a study of regulatory T cells in long-lasting Graves disease. Through Arm-PCR of CDR3 regions and iRepertoire HTBI primers, TCR beta libraries were built. MiXCR was run by TCRdb on the multiplex PCR reads, yielding one entry per CDR3 protein. The table has about 300,000 distinct CDR3 sequences, roughly 21% seen once. The sample's time point: persistent/refractory GD, antithyroid drugs over 5 years with positive TRAb. Construction of the TCR library relied on RNA isolated from PBMCs. Specimen: peripheral blood mononuclear cells (PBMCs), collected when the disease was refractory, from a patient treated with antithyroid drugs. All receptors come from a female donor with Graves disease.

Remarks on this clonotype: In this CDR3 the conserved last residue, phenylalanine or tryptophan, is missing, so a read error is likely. The rearrangement uses TRBV19 and TRBJ2-7; the D gene could be TRBD1 or TRBD2 (6 bases each). V shed 7 bases and J shed 7 bases, with 14 bases lying between them. This CDR3 is 12 amino acids long. Germline CDR1 and CDR2: LNHDA and SQIVND (reference sequence). The CDR3 nucleotides read TGTGCCAGTACCTCGGGGGCTCAGGAGCAGTACCTC. This gives the protein CASTSGAQEQYL.

As concerns this clonotype: Just one base apart from a much larger clone, this may be a read error. As DNA, the CDR3 is TGTGCCAGTAGTATCGGGCTACGAGCCGGAAAACTGTTTTTT. It codes for CASSIGLRAGKLFF. The rearrangement joins TRBV19 to TRBJ1-4; D uncertain. CDR1 and CDR2 (germline): LNHDA, SQIVND (reference sequence). The CDR3 extends over 14 amino acids. V dropped 3 bases and J dropped 10 bases, with 15 bases sitting between them.

A few counts support this clonotype. The chain uses TRBV28 and TRBJ1-5; 9 bases align to TRBD1. Germline CDR1 is MDHEN and CDR2 is SYDVKM. The CDR3 covers 17 residues. V lost 6 bases and J lost 0; bases outside the gene matches: 9. The CDR3 is CASRSGTGPYSNQPQHF. The DNA for the CDR3 is TGTGCCAGCAGGAGCGGGACAGGGCCATATAGCAATCAGCCCCAGCATTTT.

There are a few counts of this clonotype. This chain links TRBV20-1 with TRBJ2-3; 7 nucleotides align to TRBD2. The junction had 14 bases not matched to a gene; V was cut back by 3 bases and J by 5 bases. Germline-derived CDR1 and CDR2 are DFQATT and SNEGSKA (reference sequence). This CDR3 spans 16 amino acids. CDR3 sequence (DNA): TGCAGTGCTAGCCGAGGGGCGGGAGACGCGGGAGATACGCAGTATTTT. Translating it yields CSASRGAGDAGDTQYF.

This chain links TRBV4-3 with TRBJ1-4; D call uncertain. Trimming removed 0 bases at V and 8 bases at J, with 13 bases between. The CDR3 has 15 amino acids. Germline CDR1 is LGHNA and CDR2 is YSLEER. In DNA, the CDR3 is TGCGCCAGCAGCCAAGAACGACAAGTCGGCGAAAAACTGTTTTTT. Amino acid sequence: CASSQERQVGEKLFF.

On this clonotype: A single base separates this from a much larger clone, so it may be a read error. This likely comes from a read error, as the CDR3 has no conserved phenylalanine or tryptophan at its end. The gene calls are TRBV11-1 and TRBJ2-7, with 7 bases lining up with TRBD2. The germline CDR1 and CDR2 sequences are SGHAT and FQDESV (reference sequence). CDR3 length: 14 residues. Here the CDR3 reads CASSVASGTYEQYS. CDR3 coding DNA: TGTGCCAGCAGCGTAGCTAGCGGTACCTACGAGCAGTACTCC.

This clonotype has more than one count but fewer than ten. The genes are TRBV20-1 and TRBJ2-5, with D perhaps TRBD2 (7 bases). The CDR3 extends over 12 amino acids. Per the germline V gene, CDR1 is DFQATT and CDR2 is SNEGSKA (reference sequence). V shed 4 bases and J shed 5 bases, with 11 bases lying between them. CDR3 sequence (DNA): TGCAGTGCTACCGGGGGGCAGGAGACCCAGTACTTC. It codes for CSATGGQETQYF.

There are a few counts of this clonotype. The V and J genes are TRBV28 and TRBJ2-7; D unclear. There are 14 residues in the CDR3. V gave up 3 bases and J gave up 2 bases, with 11 bases separating them. CDR1 is MDHEN and CDR2 is SYDVKM in the germline V gene. For the CDR3, the DNA is TGTGCCAGCAGTTTTGTTACCCAACCCTACGAGCAGTACTTC. Translating gives CASSFVTQPYEQYF.

This clonotype was seen only a few times. The gene calls are TRBV6-9 and TRBJ2-2; TRBD2 matches 8 bases. Unmatched junction bases numbered 4, after V lost 3 bases and J lost 1 base. Germline values: CDR1 MNHGY, CDR2 SVAAGI. The CDR3 is 16 residues long. The CDR3 here is CASSYGLAGNTGELFF. CDR3 sequence (DNA): TGTGCCAGCAGTTACGGCCTAGCGGGGAACACCGGGGAGCTGTTTTTT.

This clonotype was recorded many times. The chain joins TRBV20-1 to TRBJ1-4; D is ambiguous. This CDR3 is 13 amino acids long. CDR1 is DFQATT and CDR2 is SNEGSKA in the germline V gene (reference sequence). V lost 5 bases and J 0 bases, leaving 7 bases between the germline ends. The CDR3 reads CSAPLSTNEKLFF. The CDR3 DNA reads TGCAGTGCTCCGCTTTCAACTAATGAAAAACTGTTTTTT.

Remarks on this clonotype: A read error may explain this, as a much larger clone is one base away. The gene calls are TRBV11-2 and TRBJ2-7; TRBD1 matches at 8 bases. V trimming: 5 bases; J trimming: 6 bases; junction bases outside the gene matches: 6. Germline CDR1 SGHAT, CDR2 FQNNGV. The CDR3 has 13 amino acids. CDR3: CASSGGQGSEQYF. The CDR3 region has the DNA TGTGCCAGCAGCGGTGGACAGGGCTCCGAGCAGTACTTC.

Concerning this clonotype itself: One junction end does not reproduce the germline sequence, and a read error may be involved. The chain is built from TRBV15 and TRBJ2-7, with no clear D. CDR1 and CDR2 (germline): LNHNV, YYDKDF (reference sequence). The CDR3 length is 15 residues. The CDR3 loop is CATGRDLAAPHEQYF. As DNA, the CDR3 is TGTGCCACCGGCAGAGATCTCGCAGCGCCCCACGAGCAGTACTTC.

Many counts were recorded for this clonotype. The genes are TRBV28 and TRBJ2-6; D may be TRBD1 (5 bases). There are 19 residues in the CDR3. Trimming pared 5 bases from V and 0 bases from J, leaving 20 bases between. In germline, CDR1 is MDHEN, CDR2 SYDVKM. The CDR3 bases are TGTGCCAGCAGTCCTCTCAGGGTTAGGACAAACTCTGGGGCCAACGTCCTGACTTTC. It specifies CASSPLRVRTNSGANVLTF.

The table lists this clonotype with many counts. V is TRBV28 and J is TRBJ1-5; no firm D call. This CDR3 is built from 12 residues. Deletions cut 3 bases from V and 6 bases from J, with 6 bases between. Germline assignment: CDR1 MDHEN and CDR2 SYDVKM. DNA for the CDR3: TGTGCCAGCAGTTTCAGTAGTCAGCCCCAGCATTTT. Protein product: CASSFSSQPQHF.

In this sample, this clonotype turned up many times. This CDR3 is CASSSQQGIGETQYF. CDR3 coding DNA: TGTGCCAGCAGCTCGCAACAGGGGATCGGAGAGACCCAGTACTTC. V gene TRBV7-2 combines with J gene TRBJ2-5; 7 positions match TRBD1. Looked up from germline, CDR1 is SGHTA and CDR2 is FQGNSA. This CDR3 comprises 15 residues. J lost 4 bases, V lost 4 bases, and 9 bases had no gene match.

The rearrangement uses TRBV12-3 or TRBV12-4 and TRBJ2-1, with 7 bases matching TRBD1. V lost 5 bases, J lost 3 bases, and 4 bases stayed unmatched. CDR3 length: 14 amino acids. The CDR3 DNA sequence: TGTGCCAGCAGTACGGGACAGCTCTACAATGAGCAGTTCTTC. This translates into CASSTGQLYNEQFF.

Concerning this clonotype itself: Its ends do not fully match the called genes, so a read error is possible. V is TRBV5-4 and J is TRBJ1-1; weak D call: TRBD1 (6 bases). CDR1 SGHNT and CDR2 YYREEE come from the germline V gene (reference sequence). This CDR3 is 15 amino acids long. The CDR3 sequence is CANSRLTGMNTEAFF. The CDR3 nucleotides read TGTGCCAACAGCCGTTTAACAGGGATGAACACTGAAGCTTTCTTT.